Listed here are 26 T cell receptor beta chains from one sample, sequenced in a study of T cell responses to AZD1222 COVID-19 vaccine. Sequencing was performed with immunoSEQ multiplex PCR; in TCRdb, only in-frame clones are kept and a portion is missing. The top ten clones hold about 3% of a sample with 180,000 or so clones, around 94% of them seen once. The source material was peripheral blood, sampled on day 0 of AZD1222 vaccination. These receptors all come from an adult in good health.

The CDR3 sequence: CASSPDRQSTEAFF. The CDR3 coding sequence is TGTGCCAGCAGCCCGGACAGACAGAGCACTGAAGCTTTCTTT. The chain employs TRBV6-5 and TRBJ1-1; tentative D call: TRBD1 (6 bases). The CDR3 is made up of 14 amino acids. The V gene lost 6 bases and the J gene lost 4 bases, with 15 bases spanning the gap. CDR1 MNHEY and CDR2 SVGAGI come from the germline V gene.

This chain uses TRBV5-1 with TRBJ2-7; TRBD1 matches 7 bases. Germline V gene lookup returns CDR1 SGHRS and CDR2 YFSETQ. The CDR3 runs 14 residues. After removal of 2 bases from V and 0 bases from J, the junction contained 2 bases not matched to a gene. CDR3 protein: CASSLQGSSYEQYF. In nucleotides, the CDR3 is TGCGCCAGCAGCTTACAGGGGAGCTCCTACGAGCAGTACTTC. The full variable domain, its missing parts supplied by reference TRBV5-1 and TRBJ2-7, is KAGVTQTPRYLIKTRGQQVTLSCSPISGHRSVSWYQQTPGQGLQFLFEYFSETQRNKGNFPGRFSGRQFSNSRSEMNVSTLELGDSALYLCASSLQGSSYEQYFGPGTRLTVT.

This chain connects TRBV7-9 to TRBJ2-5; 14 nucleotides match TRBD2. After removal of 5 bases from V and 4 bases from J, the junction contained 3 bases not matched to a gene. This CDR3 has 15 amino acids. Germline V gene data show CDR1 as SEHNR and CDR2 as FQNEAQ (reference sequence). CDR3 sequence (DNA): TGTGCCAGCAGCATGGGACTAGCGGGAGCAGAGACCCAGTACTTC. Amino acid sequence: CASSMGLAGAETQYF.

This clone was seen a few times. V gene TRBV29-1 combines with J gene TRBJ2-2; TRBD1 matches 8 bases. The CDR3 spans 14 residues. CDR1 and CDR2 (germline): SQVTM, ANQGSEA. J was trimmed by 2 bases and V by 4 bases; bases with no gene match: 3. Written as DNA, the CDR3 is TGCAGCGTTGGGACAGGGATCAACACCGGGGAGCTGTTTTTT. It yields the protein CSVGTGINTGELFF.

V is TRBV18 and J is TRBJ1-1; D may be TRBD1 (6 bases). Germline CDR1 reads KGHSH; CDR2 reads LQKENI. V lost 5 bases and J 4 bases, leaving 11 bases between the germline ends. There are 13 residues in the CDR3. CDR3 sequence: CASSVQGGTEAFF. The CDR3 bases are TGTGCCAGCTCAGTACAGGGCGGCACTGAAGCTTTCTTT.

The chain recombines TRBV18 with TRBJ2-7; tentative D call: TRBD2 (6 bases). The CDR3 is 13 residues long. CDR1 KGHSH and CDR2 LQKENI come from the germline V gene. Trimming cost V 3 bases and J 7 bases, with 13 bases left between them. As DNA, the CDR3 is TGTGCCAGCTCACCGAGCGGGTCGGATGAGCAGTACTTC. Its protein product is CASSPSGSDEQYF.

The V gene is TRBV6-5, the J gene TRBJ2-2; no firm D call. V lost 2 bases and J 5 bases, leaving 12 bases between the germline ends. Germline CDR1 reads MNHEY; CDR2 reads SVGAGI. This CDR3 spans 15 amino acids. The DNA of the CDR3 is TGTGCCAGCAGTTACAACTGGGAACGAACCGGGGAGCTGTTTTTT. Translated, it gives CASSYNWERTGELFF.

CDR3 bases: TGTGCCAGCAGCTTCCGGTCCTCTCCAGCTGAAAAACTGTTTTTT. It encodes CASSFRSSPAEKLFF. The J gene is TRBJ1-4, the V gene TRBV5-6; D call uncertain. Trimming took 2 bases from V and 7 from J, leaving 15 bases between them. The CDR3 totals 15 residues. Germline CDR1 reads SGHDT; CDR2 reads YYEEEE.

CDR3 protein: CATSGTGGEQYF. In DNA, the CDR3 is TGTGCCACCAGCGGGACAGGGGGAGAGCAGTACTTC. The chain links TRBV24-1 to TRBJ2-7; 11 nucleotides line up with TRBD1. Germline trimming cut 7 bases from V and 7 bases from J; bases unmatched to any gene: 2. CDR1 is KGHDR, CDR2 SFDVKD, per germline. This CDR3 comprises 12 residues.

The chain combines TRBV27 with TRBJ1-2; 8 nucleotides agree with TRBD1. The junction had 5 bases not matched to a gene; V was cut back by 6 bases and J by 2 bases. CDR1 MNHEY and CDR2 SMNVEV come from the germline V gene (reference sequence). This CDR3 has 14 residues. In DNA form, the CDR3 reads TGTGCCAGCAGGGACACAGGGGGGAACTATGGCTACACCTTC. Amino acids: CASRDTGGNYGYTF.

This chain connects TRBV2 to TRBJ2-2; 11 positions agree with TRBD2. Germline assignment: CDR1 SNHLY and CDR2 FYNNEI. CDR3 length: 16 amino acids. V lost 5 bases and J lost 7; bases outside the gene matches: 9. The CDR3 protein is CASSLLPGLAVGELFF. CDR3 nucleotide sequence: TGTGCCAGCAGTCTATTACCGGGACTAGCGGTCGGGGAGCTGTTTTTT.

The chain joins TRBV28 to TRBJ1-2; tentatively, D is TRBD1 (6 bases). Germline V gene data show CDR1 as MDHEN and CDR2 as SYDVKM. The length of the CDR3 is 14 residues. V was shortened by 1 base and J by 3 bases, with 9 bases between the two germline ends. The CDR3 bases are TGTGCCAGCAGTTTATTGGGGGCCCACTATGGCTACACCTTC. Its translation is CASSLLGAHYGYTF.

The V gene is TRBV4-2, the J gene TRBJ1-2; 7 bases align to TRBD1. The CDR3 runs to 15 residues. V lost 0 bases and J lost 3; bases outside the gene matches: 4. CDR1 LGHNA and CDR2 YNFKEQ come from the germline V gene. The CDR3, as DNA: TGTGCCAGCAGCCAAGATTTAGGGGGCCACTATGGCTACACCTTC. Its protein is CASSQDLGGHYGYTF.

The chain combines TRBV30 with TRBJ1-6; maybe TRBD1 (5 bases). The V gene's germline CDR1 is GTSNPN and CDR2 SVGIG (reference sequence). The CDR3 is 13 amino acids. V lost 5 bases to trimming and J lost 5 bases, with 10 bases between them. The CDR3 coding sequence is TGTGCCTGGGAGACAGTCAATAATTCACCCCTCCACTTT. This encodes CAWETVNNSPLHF.

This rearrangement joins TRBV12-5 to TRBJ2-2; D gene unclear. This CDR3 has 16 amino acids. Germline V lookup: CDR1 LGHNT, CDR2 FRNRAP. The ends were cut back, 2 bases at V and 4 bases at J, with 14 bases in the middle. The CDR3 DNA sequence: TGTGCTAGTGGTTTGACCGGACGGATTTTCACCGGGGAGCTGTTTTTT. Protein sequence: CASGLTGRIFTGELFF.

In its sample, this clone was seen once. The CDR3 sequence: CASSLTGGSGELFF. The CDR3 coding sequence is TGTGCCAGCAGCTTGACAGGGGGGTCCGGGGAGCTGTTTTTT. The V call is TRBV9, the J call TRBJ2-2; 9 nucleotides line up with TRBD1. This CDR3 is built from 14 residues. V shed 4 bases, J shed 6 bases, and the junction held 4 bases outside the gene matches. The germline gives CDR1 SGDLS, CDR2 YYNGEE.

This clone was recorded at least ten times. CDR3 in amino acids: CASSLRLSASTDTQYF. CDR3 nucleotide sequence: TGTGCCAGCAGCTTGCGACTATCCGCTAGCACAGATACGCAGTATTTT. This chain joins TRBV7-6 and TRBJ2-3, with a tentative D call TRBD2 (5 bases). CDR3 size: 16 residues. Germline lookup yields CDR1 SGHVS and CDR2 FNYEAQ. V lost 3 bases and J lost 0, with 13 bases in between.

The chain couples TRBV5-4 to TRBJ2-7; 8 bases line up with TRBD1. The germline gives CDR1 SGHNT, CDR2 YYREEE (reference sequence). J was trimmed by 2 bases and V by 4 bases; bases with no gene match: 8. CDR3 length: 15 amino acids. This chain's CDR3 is CASSAGGQAAYEQYF. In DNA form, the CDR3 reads TGTGCCAGCAGCGCTGGGGGACAGGCCGCCTACGAGCAGTACTTC.

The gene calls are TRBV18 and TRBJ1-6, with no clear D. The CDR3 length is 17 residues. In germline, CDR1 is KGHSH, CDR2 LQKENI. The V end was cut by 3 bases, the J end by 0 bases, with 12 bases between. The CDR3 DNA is TGTGCCAGCTCACCGGGAGACGAGATCTCCTATAATTCACCCCTCCACTTT. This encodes CASSPGDEISYNSPLHF.

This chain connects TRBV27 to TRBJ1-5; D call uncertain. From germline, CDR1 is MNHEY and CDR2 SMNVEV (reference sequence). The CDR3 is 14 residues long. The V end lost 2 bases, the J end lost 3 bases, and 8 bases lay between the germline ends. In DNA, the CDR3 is TGTGCCAGCAGTTTAAGTGGCTTCAATCAGCCCCAGCATTTT. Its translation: CASSLSGFNQPQHF.

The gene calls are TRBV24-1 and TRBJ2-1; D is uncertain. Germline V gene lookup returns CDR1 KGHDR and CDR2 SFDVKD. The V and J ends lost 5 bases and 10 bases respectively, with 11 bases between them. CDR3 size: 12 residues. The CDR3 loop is CATSAPAAEQFF. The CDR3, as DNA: TGTGCCACCAGTGCCCCGGCGGCCGAGCAGTTCTTC.

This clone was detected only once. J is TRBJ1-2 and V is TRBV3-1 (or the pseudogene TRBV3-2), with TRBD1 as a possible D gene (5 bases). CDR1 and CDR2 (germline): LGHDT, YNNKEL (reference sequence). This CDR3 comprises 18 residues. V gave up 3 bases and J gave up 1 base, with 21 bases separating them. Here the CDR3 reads CASSQGSRGHFINYGYTF. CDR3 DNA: TGTGCCAGCAGCCAGGGGTCAAGGGGCCATTTCATTAACTATGGCTACACCTTC.

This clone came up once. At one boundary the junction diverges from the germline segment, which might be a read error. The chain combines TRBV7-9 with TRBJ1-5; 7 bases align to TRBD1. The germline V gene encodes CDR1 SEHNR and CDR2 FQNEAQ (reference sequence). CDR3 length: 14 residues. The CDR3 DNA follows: TGTGCCAGCAGTTTAGGTGGGACAGCAGAGCCCCAGCATTTT. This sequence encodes CASSLGGTAEPQHF.

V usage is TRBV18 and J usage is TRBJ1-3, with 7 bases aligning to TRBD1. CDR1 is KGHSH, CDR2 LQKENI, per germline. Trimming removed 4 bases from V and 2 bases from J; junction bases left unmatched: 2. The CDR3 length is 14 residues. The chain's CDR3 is CASSLGTAGNTIYF. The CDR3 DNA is TGTGCCAGCTCACTCGGGACAGCTGGAAACACCATATATTTT.

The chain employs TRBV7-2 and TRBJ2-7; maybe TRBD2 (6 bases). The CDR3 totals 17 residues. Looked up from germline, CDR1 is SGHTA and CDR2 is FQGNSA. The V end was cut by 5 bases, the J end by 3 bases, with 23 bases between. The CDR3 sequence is CASSPVSGQGAVYEQYF. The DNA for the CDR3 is TGTGCCAGCAGCCCCGTTAGCGGCCAGGGCGCAGTCTACGAGCAGTACTTC.

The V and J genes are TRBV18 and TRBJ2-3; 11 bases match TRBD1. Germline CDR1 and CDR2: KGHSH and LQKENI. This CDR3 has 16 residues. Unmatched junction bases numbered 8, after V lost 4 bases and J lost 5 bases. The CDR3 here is CASSLGPGQGEDTQYF. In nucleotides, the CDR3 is TGTGCCAGCTCACTGGGACCGGGACAGGGGGAAGATACGCAGTATTTT.